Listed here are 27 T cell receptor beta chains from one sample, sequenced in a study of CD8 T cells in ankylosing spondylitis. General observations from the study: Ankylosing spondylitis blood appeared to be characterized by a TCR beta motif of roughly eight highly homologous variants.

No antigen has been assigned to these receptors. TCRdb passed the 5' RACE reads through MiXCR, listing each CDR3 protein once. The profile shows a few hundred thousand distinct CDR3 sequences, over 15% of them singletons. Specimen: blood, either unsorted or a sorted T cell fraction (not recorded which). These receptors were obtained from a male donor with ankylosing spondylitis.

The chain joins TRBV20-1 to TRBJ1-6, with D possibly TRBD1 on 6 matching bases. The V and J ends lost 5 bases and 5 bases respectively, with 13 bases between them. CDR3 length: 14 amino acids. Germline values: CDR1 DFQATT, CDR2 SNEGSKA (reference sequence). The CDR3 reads CSAPPGQNNSPLHF. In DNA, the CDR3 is TGCAGTGCTCCCCCAGGACAGAATAATTCACCCCTCCACTTT.

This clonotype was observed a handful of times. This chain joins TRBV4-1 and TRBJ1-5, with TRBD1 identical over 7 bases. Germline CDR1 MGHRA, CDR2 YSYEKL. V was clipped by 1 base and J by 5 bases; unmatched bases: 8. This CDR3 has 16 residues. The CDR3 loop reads CASSQGRGRSDQPQHF. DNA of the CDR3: TGCGCCAGCAGCCAAGGGAGGGGGCGATCAGATCAGCCCCAGCATTTT.

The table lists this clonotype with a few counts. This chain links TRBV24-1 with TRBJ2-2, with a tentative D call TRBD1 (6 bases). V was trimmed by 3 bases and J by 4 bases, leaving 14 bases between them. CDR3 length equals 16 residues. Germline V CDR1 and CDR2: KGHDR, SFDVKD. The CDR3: CATSDPVQGSTGELFF. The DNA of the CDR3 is TGTGCCACCAGTGATCCCGTACAGGGTAGCACCGGGGAGCTGTTTTTT.

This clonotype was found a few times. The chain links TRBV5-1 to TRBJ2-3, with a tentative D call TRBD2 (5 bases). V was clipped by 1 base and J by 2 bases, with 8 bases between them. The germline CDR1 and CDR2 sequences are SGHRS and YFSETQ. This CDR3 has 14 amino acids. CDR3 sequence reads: CASSLYGNTDTQYF. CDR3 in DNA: TGCGCCAGCAGCTTGTACGGGAACACAGATACGCAGTATTTT.

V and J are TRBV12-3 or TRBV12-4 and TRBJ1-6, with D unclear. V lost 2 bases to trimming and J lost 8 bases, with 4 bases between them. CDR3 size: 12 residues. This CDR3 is CASSLQDSPLHF. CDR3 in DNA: TGTGCCAGCAGTTTACAGGATTCACCCCTCCACTTT.

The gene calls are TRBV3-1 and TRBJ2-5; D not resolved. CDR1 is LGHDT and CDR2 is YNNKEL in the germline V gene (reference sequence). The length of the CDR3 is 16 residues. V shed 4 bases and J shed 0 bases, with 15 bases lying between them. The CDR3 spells CASSRRSPGYQETQYF. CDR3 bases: TGTGCCAGCAGCCGGCGGTCTCCTGGGTACCAAGAGACCCAGTACTTC.

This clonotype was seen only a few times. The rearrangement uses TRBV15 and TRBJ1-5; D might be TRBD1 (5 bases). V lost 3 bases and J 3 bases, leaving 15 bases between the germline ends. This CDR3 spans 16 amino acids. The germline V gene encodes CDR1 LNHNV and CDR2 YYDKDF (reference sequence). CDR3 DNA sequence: TGTGCCACCAGCAGTCCTAGGGGCAGAGACAATCAGCCCCAGCATTTT. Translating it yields CATSSPRGRDNQPQHF.

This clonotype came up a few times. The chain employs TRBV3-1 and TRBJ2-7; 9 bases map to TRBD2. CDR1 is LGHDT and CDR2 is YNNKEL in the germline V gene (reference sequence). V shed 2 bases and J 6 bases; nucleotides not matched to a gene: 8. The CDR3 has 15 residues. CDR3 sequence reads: CASSQWGLAGREQYF. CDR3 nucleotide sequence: TGTGCCAGCAGCCAATGGGGACTAGCTGGTCGCGAGCAGTACTTC.

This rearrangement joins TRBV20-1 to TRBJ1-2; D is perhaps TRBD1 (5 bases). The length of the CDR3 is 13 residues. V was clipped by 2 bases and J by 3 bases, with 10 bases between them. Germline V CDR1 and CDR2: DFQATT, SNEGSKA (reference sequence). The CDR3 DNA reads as TGCAGTGCTAGAAGGGGCTCCGACTATGGCTACACCTTC. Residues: CSARRGSDYGYTF.

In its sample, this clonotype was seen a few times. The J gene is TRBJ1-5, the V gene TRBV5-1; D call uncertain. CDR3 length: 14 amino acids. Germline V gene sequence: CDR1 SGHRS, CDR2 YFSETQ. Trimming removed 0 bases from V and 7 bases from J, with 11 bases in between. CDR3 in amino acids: CASSLGYPGQPQHF. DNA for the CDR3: TGCGCCAGCAGCTTGGGGTATCCGGGGCAGCCCCAGCATTTT.

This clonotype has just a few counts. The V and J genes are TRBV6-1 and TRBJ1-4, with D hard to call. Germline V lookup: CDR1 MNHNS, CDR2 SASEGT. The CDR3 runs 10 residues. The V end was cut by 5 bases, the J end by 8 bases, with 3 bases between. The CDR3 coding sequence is TGTGCCAGCAGTTCCGAAAAACTGTTTTTT. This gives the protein CASSSEKLFF.

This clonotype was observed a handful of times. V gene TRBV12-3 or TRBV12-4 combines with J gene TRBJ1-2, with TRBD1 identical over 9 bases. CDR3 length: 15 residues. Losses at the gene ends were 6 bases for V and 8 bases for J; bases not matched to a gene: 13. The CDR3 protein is CASSPRTGARGGYTF. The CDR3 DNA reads TGTGCCAGCAGCCCTCGGACAGGGGCCCGGGGGGGCTACACCTTC.

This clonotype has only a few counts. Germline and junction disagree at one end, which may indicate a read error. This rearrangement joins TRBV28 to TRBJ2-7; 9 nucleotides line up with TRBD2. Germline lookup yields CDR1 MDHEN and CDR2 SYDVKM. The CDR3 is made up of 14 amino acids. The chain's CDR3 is CASTLAGVSYEQYF. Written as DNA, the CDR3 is TGTGCCAGCACTTTAGCGGGGGTCTCCTACGAGCAGTACTTC.

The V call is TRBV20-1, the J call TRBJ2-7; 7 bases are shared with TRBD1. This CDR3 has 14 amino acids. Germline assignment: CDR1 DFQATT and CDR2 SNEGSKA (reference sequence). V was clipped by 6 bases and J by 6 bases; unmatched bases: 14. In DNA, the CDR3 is TGCAGTGCCAGACCCGGACAGGATAAGGGCGAGCAGTACTTC. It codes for CSARPGQDKGEQYF.

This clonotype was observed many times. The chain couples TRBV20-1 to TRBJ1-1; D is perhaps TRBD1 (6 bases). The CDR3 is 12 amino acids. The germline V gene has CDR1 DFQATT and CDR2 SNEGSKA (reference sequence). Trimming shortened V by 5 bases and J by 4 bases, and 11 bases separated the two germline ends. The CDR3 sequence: CSAPARGTEAFF. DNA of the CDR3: TGCAGTGCTCCCGCCAGGGGCACTGAAGCTTTCTTT.

The CDR3 is CASSLQGLVGTEAFF. DNA of the CDR3: TGTGCCAGCAGCTTACAGGGGCTGGTCGGGACTGAAGCTTTCTTT. The chain uses TRBV5-6 and TRBJ1-1, with 7 bases that match TRBD1. The CDR3 contains 15 residues. CDR1 and CDR2 (germline): SGHDT, YYEEEE. J lost 5 bases, V lost 2 bases, and 9 bases had no gene match.

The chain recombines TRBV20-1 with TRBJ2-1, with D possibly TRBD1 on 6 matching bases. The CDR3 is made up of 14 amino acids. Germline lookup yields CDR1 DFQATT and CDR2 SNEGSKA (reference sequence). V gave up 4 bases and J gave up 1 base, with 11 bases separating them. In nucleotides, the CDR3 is TGCAGTGCTACTTCGAGGGGGTCCTACAATGAGCAGTTCTTC. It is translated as CSATSRGSYNEQFF.

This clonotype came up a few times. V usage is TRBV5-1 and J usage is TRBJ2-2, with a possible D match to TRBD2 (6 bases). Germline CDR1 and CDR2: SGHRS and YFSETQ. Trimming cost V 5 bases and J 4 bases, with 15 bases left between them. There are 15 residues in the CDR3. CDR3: CASSSVGGSTGELFF. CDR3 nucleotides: TGCGCCAGCAGTTCGGTCGGGGGATCCACCGGGGAGCTGTTTTTT.

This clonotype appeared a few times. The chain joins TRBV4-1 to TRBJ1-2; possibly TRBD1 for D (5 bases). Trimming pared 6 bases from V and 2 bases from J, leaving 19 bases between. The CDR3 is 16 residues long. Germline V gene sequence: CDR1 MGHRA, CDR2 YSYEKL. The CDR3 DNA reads TGCGCCAGCAGTCAACAGTCGGGGGGTGCCAACTATGGCTACACCTTC. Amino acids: CASSQQSGGANYGYTF.

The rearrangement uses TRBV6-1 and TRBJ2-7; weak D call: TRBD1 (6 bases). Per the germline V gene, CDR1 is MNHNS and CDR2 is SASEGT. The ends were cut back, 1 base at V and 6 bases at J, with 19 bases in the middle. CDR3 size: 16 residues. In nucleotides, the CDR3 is TGTGCCAGCAGTGAAGTACCCCAGGGGCCTTTGGCCGAGCAGTACTTC. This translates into CASSEVPQGPLAEQYF.

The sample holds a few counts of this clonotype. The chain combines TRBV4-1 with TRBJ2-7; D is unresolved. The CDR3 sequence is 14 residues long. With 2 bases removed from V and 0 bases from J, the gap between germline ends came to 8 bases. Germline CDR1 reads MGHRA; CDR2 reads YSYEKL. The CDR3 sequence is CASSQYGTSYEQYF. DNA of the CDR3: TGCGCCAGCAGCCAATATGGCACCTCCTACGAGCAGTACTTC.

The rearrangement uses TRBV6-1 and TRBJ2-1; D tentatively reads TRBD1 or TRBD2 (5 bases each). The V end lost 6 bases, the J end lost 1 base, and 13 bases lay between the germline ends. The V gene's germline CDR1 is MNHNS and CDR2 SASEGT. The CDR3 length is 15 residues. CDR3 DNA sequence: TGTGCCAGCAGACGGGACCTCACTTCCTACAATGAGCAGTTCTTC. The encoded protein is CASRRDLTSYNEQFF.

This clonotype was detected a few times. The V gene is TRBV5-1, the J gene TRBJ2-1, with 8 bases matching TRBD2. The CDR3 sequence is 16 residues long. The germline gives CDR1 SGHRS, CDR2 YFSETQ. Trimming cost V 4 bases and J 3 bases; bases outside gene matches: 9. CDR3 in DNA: TGCGCCAGCAGCCCGGGGCCGGGACTAGACTACAATGAGCAGTTCTTC. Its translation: CASSPGPGLDYNEQFF.

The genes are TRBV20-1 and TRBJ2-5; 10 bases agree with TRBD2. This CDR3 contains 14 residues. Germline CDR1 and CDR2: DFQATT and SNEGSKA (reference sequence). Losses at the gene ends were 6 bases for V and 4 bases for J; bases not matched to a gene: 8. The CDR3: CSATPAGGLETQYF. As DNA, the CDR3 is TGCAGTGCCACCCCAGCGGGGGGGCTAGAGACCCAGTACTTC.

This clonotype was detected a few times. The CDR3 bases are TGTGCCACCAGCAGAGTTCGAGTAGGATCCGGGGAGCTGTTTTTT. Amino acids: CATSRVRVGSGELFF. The rearrangement uses TRBV15 and TRBJ2-2, with D unclear. The CDR3 length is 15 residues. The ends were cut back, 1 base at V and 6 bases at J, with 12 bases in the middle. Germline assignment: CDR1 LNHNV and CDR2 YYDKDF (reference sequence).

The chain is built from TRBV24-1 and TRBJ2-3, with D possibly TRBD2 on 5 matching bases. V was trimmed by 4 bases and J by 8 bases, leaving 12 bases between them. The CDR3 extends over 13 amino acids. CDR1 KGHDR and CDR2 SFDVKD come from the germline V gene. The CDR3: CATSEVGGSTQYF. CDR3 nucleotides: TGTGCCACCAGTGAGGTTGGCGGGTCTACGCAGTATTTT.

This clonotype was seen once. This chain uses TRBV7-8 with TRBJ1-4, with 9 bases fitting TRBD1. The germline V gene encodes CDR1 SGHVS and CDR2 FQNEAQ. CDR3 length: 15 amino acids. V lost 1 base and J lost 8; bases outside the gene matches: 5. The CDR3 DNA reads TGTGCCAGCAGCTTAGATGGGACAGGGAAGGAAAAACTGTTTTTT. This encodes CASSLDGTGKEKLFF.